This T cell receptor beta chain emerged from a study of blood T cell repertoires in COVID-19. Study-level background: Material from acute and convalescent COVID-19 was sourced from the United States, Italy and Spain. In each case, the material was cDNA or gDNA derived from T cells, B-cell-depleted T cells, or PBMCs.

Original processing notes: Amplification with reference gene primers provided the estimates of nucleated cell counts. Produced via immunoSEQ multiplex PCR; TCRdb's table is partial and in-frame only. The D gene and trimming were derived from the DNA, and the V and J assignments and clone size from that table. This sample yields 170,000 or so clones, of which 75% to 85% are seen a single time; roughly 1.4% belongs to the top ten. Sequenced material: peripheral blood. This receptor was taken from a human donor in a cohort sampled during active COVID-19.

The CDR3 nucleotides read TGTGCCAGCAGCCCCGGCTCCGGGGTCTCCTACGAGCAGTACTTC. Translation gives CASSPGSGVSYEQYF. V gene TRBV7-3 combines with J gene TRBJ2-7; tentative D call: TRBD2 (5 bases). Trimming cost V 5 bases and J 0 bases, with 14 bases left between them. Per germline, CDR1 SGHTA and CDR2 FQGTGA. The CDR3 spans 15 residues.